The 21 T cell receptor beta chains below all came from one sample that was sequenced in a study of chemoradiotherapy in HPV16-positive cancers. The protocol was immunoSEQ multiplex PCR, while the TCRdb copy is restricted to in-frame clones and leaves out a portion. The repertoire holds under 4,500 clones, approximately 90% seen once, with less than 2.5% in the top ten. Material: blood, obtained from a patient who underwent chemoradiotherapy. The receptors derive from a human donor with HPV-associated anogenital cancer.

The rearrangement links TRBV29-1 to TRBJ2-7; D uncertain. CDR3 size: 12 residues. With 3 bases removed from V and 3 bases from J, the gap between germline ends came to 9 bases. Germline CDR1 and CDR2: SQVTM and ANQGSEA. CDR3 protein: CSVDSVDYEQYF. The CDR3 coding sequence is TGCAGCGTTGACTCCGTAGACTACGAGCAGTACTTC.

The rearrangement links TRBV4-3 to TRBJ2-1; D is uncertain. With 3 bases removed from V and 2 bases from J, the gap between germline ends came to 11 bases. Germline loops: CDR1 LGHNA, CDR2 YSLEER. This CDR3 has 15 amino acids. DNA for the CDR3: TGCGCCAGCAGCCAGTCTGAGTTAGCCTACAATGAGCAGTTCTTC. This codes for CASSQSELAYNEQFF.

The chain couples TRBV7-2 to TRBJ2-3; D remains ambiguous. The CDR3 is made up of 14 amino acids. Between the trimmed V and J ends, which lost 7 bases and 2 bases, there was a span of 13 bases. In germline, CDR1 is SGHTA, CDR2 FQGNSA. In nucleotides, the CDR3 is TGTGCCAGCAATCTCTGGGAAATCACAGATACGCAGTATTTT. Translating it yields CASNLWEITDTQYF.

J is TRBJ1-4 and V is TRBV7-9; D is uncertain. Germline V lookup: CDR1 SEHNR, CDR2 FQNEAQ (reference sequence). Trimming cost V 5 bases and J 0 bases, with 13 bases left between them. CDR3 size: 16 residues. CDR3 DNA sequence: TGTGCCAGCAGCCGGCCTAGGACTGCAACTAATGAAAAACTGTTTTTT. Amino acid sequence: CASSRPRTATNEKLFF.

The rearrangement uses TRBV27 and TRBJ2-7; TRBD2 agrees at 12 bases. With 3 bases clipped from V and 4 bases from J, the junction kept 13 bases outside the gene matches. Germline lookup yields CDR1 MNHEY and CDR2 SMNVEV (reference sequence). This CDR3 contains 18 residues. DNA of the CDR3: TGTGCCAGCAGTTTTCGTACCCCTAGACTAGCGGGGGCTTACGAGCAGTACTTC. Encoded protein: CASSFRTPRLAGAYEQYF.

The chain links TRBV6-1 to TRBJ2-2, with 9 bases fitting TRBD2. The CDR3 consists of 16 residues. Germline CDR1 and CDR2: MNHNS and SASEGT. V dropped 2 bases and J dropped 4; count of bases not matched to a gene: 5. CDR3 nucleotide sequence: TGTGCCAGCAGTGAACTAGCGGGGTGGGCCACCGGGGAGCTGTTTTTT. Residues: CASSELAGWATGELFF.

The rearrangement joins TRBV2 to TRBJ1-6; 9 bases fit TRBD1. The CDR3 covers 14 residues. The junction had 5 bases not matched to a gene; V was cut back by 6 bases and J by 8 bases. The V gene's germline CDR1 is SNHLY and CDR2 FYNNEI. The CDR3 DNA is TGTGCCAGCAGCGCCGGGACAGGGTATTCACCCCTCCACTTT. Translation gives CASSAGTGYSPLHF. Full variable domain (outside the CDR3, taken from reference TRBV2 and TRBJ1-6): EPEVTQTPSHQVTQMGQEVILRCVPISNHLYFYWYRQILGQKVEFLVSFYNNEISEKSEIFDDQFSVERPDGSNFTLKIRSTKLEDSAMYFCASSAGTGYSPLHFGNGTRLTVT.

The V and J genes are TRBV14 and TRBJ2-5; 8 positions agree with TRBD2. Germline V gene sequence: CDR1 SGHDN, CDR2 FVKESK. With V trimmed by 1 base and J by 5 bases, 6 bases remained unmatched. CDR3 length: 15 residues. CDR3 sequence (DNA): TGTGCCAGCAGCCAAGCCTCAGCGGGAGCCGAGACCCAGTACTTC. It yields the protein CASSQASAGAETQYF. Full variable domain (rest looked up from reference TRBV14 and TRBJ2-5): EAGVTQFPSHSVIEKGQTVTLRCDPISGHDNLYWYRRVMGKEIKFLLHFVKESKQDESGMPNNRFLAERTGGTYSTLKVQPAELEDSGVYFCASSQASAGAETQYFGPGTRLLVL.

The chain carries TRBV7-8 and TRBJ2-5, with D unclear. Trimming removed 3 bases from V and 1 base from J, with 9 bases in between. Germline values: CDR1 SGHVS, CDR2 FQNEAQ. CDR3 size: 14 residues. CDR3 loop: CASSLSASQETQYF. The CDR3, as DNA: TGTGCCAGCAGCTTGAGCGCCTCCCAAGAGACCCAGTACTTC.

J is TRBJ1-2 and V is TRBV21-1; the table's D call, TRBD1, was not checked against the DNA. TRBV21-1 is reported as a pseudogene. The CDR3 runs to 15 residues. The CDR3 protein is CASSKTPRDRGGYTF. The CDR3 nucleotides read TGTGCCAGCAGCAAAACCCCTAGGGACAGGGGGGGCTACACCTTC.

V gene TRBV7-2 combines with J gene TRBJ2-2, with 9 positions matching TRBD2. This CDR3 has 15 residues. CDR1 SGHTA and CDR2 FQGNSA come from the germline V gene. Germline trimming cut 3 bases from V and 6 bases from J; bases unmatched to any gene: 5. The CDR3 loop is CASSFPGLAPGELFF. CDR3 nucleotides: TGTGCCAGCAGCTTCCCGGGACTAGCTCCCGGGGAGCTGTTTTTT.

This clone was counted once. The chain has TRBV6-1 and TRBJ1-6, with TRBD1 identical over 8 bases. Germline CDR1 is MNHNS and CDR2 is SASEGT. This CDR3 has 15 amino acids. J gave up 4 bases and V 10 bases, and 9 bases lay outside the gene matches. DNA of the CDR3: TGTGCCACCCCTAGGACAGGGCTATATAATTCACCCCTCCACTTT. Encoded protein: CATPRTGLYNSPLHF.

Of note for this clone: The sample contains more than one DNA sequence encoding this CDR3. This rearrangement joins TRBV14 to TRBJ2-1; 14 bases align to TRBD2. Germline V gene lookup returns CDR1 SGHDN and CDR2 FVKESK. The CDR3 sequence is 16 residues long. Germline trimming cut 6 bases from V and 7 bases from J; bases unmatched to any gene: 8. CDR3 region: CASSRLAGGPGNEQFF. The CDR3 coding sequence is TGTGCCAGCAGTCGACTAGCGGGAGGGCCTGGAAATGAGCAGTTCTTC. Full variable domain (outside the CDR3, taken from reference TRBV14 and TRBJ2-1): EAGVTQFPSHSVIEKGQTVTLRCDPISGHDNLYWYRRVMGKEIKFLLHFVKESKQDESGMPNNRFLAERTGGTYSTLKVQPAELEDSGVYFCASSRLAGGPGNEQFFGPGTRLTVL.

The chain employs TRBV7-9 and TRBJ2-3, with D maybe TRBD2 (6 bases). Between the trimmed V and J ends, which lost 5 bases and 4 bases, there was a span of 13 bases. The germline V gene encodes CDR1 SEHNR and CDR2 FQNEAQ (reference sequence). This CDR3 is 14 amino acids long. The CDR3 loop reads CASSPEGGADTQYF. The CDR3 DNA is TGTGCCAGCAGCCCTGAGGGAGGCGCAGATACGCAGTATTTT.

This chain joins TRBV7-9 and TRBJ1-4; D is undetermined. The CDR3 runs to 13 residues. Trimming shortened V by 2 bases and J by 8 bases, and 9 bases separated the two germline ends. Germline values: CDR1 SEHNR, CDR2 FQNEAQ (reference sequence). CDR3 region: CASSLSLFEKLFF. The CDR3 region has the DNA TGTGCCAGCAGCTTATCCCTGTTCGAAAAACTGTTTTTT. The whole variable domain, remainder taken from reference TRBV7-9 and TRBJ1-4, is DTGVSQNPRHKITKRGQNVTFRCDPISEHNRLYWYRQTLGQGPEFLTYFQNEAQLEKSRLLSDRFSAERPKGSFSTLEIQRTEQGDSAMYLCASSLSLFEKLFFGSGTQLSVL.

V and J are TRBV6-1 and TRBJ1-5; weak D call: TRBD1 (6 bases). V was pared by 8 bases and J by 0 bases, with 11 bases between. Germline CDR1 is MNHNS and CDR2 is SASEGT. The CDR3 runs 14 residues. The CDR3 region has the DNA TGTGCCAGCGCGGGGGGGCCTAGCAATCAGCCCCAGCATTTT. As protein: CASAGGPSNQPQHF.

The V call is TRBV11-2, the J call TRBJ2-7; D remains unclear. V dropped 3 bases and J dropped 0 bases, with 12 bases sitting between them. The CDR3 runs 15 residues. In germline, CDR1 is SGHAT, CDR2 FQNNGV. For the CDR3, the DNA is TGTGCCAGCAGCTTTCACGGCAGGACCTCCTACGAGCAGTACTTC. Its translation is CASSFHGRTSYEQYF.

The CDR3 loop is CASWLRQGAREQYF. DNA for the CDR3: TGTGCCAGCTGGCTTAGACAGGGGGCAAGGGAGCAGTACTTC. The chain employs TRBV5-5 and TRBJ2-7, with TRBD1 matching over 10 bases. The CDR3 sequence is 14 residues long. From germline, CDR1 is SGHKS and CDR2 YYEKEE (reference sequence). V lost 7 bases and J lost 7; bases outside the gene matches: 11.

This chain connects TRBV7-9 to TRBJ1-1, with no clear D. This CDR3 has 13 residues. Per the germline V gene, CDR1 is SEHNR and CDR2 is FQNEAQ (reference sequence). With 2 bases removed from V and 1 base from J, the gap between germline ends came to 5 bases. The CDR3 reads CASSLHGNTEAFF. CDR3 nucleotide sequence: TGTGCCAGCAGCTTACACGGGAACACTGAAGCTTTCTTT.

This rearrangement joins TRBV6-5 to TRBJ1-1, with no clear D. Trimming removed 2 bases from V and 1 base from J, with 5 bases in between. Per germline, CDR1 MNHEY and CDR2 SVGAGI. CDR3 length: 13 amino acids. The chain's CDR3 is CASSYGRNTEAFF. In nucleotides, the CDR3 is TGTGCCAGCAGTTACGGTAGGAACACTGAAGCTTTCTTT.

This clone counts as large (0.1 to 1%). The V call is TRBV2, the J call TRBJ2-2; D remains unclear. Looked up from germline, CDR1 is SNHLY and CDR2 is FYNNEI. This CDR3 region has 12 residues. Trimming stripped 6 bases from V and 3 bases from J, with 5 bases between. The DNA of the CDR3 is TGTGCCAGCAGCTGGTACACCGGGGAGCTGTTTTTT. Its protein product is CASSWYTGELFF. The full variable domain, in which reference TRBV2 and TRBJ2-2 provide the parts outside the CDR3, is EPEVTQTPSHQVTQMGQEVILRCVPISNHLYFYWYRQILGQKVEFLVSFYNNEISEKSEIFDDQFSVERPDGSNFTLKIRSTKLEDSAMYFCASSWYTGELFFGEGSRLTVL.